The 23 T cell receptor beta chains below all came from one sample that was sequenced in a study of T cell clonotyping in hematopoietic cell transplantation. Here immunoSEQ multiplex PCR was the method, and the copy in TCRdb shows in-frame clones only, minus some. The data show around 37,000 clones, 85% seen once. The time point is: recipient sample about 28 days before transplant, after cytoreduction. Here the sequenced sample was peripheral blood mononuclear cells, taken before stem cell transplant. All receptors derive from a man in his fifties or sixties with acute myeloid leukemia. Some clones in this sample may be carry-over from other donors' samples.

This rearrangement joins TRBV5-6 to TRBJ1-2; TRBD1 agrees at 8 bases. J was trimmed by 6 bases and V by 4 bases; bases with no gene match: 11. The length of the CDR3 is 15 residues. Germline CDR1 and CDR2: SGHDT and YYEEEE. CDR3 residues: CASSPGTGVSDGYTF. The CDR3 bases are TGTGCCAGCAGCCCAGGGACAGGCGTATCGGATGGCTACACCTTC. The variable domain in full, completed from reference TRBV5-6 and TRBJ1-2, reads DAGVTQSPTHLIKTRGQQVTLRCSPKSGHDTVSWYQQALGQGPQFIFQYYEEEERQRGNFPDRFSGHQFPNYSSELNVNALLLGDSALYLCASSPGTGVSDGYTFGSGTRLTVV.

V gene TRBV5-1 combines with J gene TRBJ2-6, with a tentative D call TRBD1 (6 bases). Germline V gene sequence: CDR1 SGHRS, CDR2 YFSETQ. V shed 3 bases and J shed 0 bases, with 16 bases lying between them. The CDR3 totals 18 residues. The CDR3 coding sequence is TGCGCCAGCAGCTCTAACCCGGGACACCTCTCTGGGGCCAACGTCCTGACTTTC. Residues: CASSSNPGHLSGANVLTF.

The chain recombines TRBV6-1 with TRBJ1-2, with 7 bases that match TRBD1. There are 15 residues in the CDR3. Germline CDR1 MNHNS, CDR2 SASEGT. Trimming at V came to 5 bases and at J to 2 bases, leaving 8 bases not matched to a gene. In DNA form, the CDR3 reads TGTGCCAGCAGTTTGTCGACAGGGCCCAACTATGGCTACACCTTC. It encodes CASSLSTGPNYGYTF.

The J gene is TRBJ1-2, the V gene TRBV5-6; 11 bases agree with TRBD1. Germline V lookup: CDR1 SGHDT, CDR2 YYEEEE. V lost 6 bases, J lost 8 bases, and 12 bases stayed unmatched. CDR3 length equals 15 residues. The DNA of the CDR3 is TGTGCCAGCATCTGGACAGGGGGCAATGTTGGCGGCTACACCTTC. This codes for CASIWTGGNVGGYTF.

The chain links TRBV6-6 to TRBJ1-2, with a possible D match to TRBD1 (5 bases). The CDR3 sequence is 13 residues long. Germline CDR1 is MNHNY and CDR2 is SVGAGI (reference sequence). The V end lost 4 bases, the J end lost 1 base, and 7 bases lay between the germline ends. Here the CDR3 DNA reads TGTGCCAGCAGTTCCGGGGGTAACTATGGCTACACCTTC. This sequence encodes CASSSGGNYGYTF.

This rearrangement joins TRBV4-2 to TRBJ2-3, with 11 bases that match TRBD2. The ends lost 6 bases at V and 1 base at J; junction bases unmatched: 6. In germline, CDR1 is LGHNA, CDR2 YNFKEQ. The CDR3 runs 16 residues. The CDR3 sequence is CASSRRLAGRTDTQYF. CDR3 in DNA: TGTGCCAGCAGTCGAAGACTAGCGGGGCGCACAGATACGCAGTATTTT.

The V gene is TRBV2, the J gene TRBJ1-5; D might be TRBD1 (5 bases). Germline CDR1 and CDR2: SNHLY and FYNNEI. This CDR3 region has 13 residues. V was pared by 6 bases and J by 4 bases, with 10 bases between. As DNA, the CDR3 is TGTGCCAGCAGGACAAACAGGAATCAGCCCCAGCATTTT. It specifies CASRTNRNQPQHF.

The count of this clone is one. The CDR3 DNA reads TGTGCCAGTAGTTTGTCGGGACCGGGAGGTTCACCCCTCCACTTT. This gives the protein CASSLSGPGGSPLHF. The chain links TRBV19 to TRBJ1-6, with a tentative D call TRBD1 (5 bases). V lost 5 bases and J lost 9, with 17 bases in between. Germline V gene data show CDR1 as LNHDA and CDR2 as SQIVND (reference sequence). The CDR3 consists of 15 residues.

This chain connects TRBV6-6 to TRBJ2-7; unclear D gene. This CDR3 is built from 14 residues. The germline CDR1 and CDR2 sequences are MNHNY and SVGAGI (reference sequence). V shed 0 bases and J shed 0 bases, with 6 bases lying between them. Written as DNA, the CDR3 is TGTGCCAGCAGTTACTCGGACCGCTCCTACGAGCAGTACTTC. It translates to CASSYSDRSYEQYF.

The chain combines TRBV6-5 with TRBJ1-2; D might be TRBD1 (5 bases). The length of the CDR3 is 14 residues. Between the trimmed V and J ends, which lost 5 bases and 6 bases, there was a span of 16 bases. Per the germline V gene, CDR1 is MNHEY and CDR2 is SVGAGI. The CDR3 nucleotides read TGTGCCAGCAGTACCCAATTTGGGGCGCATGGCTACACCTTC. It specifies CASSTQFGAHGYTF.

The chain uses TRBV5-6 and TRBJ2-7; D unresolved. The CDR3 extends over 11 amino acids. The V gene's germline CDR1 is SGHDT and CDR2 YYEEEE. Trimming took 2 bases from V and 6 from J, leaving 6 bases between them. The CDR3 bases are TGTGCCAGCAGCTTCTTGGGCGAGCAGTACTTC. It translates to CASSFLGEQYF.

V is TRBV4-1 and J is TRBJ1-2; no clear D. With 0 bases removed from V and 7 bases from J, the gap between germline ends came to 12 bases. Germline lookup yields CDR1 MGHRA and CDR2 YSYEKL. The CDR3 sequence is 14 residues long. CDR3 amino acids: CASSQDPPIGGYTF. CDR3 coding DNA: TGCGCCAGCAGCCAAGATCCACCGATTGGTGGCTACACCTTC.

The V and J genes are TRBV5-1 and TRBJ2-5; D gene ambiguous. Germline V gene data show CDR1 as SGHRS and CDR2 as YFSETQ. This CDR3 spans 13 amino acids. V was pared by 7 bases and J by 4 bases, with 14 bases between. Written as DNA, the CDR3 is TGCGCCAGCCACATCACGTTGGGAGAGACCCAGTACTTC. Its translation: CASHITLGETQYF.

This chain joins TRBV5-1 and TRBJ1-1; D gene ambiguous. The CDR3 has 14 amino acids. The ends were cut back, 1 base at V and 5 bases at J, with 12 bases in the middle. Per the germline V gene, CDR1 is SGHRS and CDR2 is YFSETQ. The CDR3 spells CASSLLGSGTEAFF. CDR3 DNA sequence: TGCGCCAGCAGCTTGCTAGGGTCTGGAACTGAAGCTTTCTTT.

CDR3 in DNA: TGCGCCAGCACATCGCCCCTCCAGGGGGCAGATACGCAGTATTTT. Translating it yields CASTSPLQGADTQYF. The chain carries TRBV5-1 and TRBJ2-3, with 7 bases matching TRBD1. Germline V gene lookup returns CDR1 SGHRS and CDR2 YFSETQ. The ends lost 6 bases at V and 4 bases at J; junction bases unmatched: 11. The CDR3 has 15 amino acids.

The chain employs TRBV7-2 and TRBJ1-2; TRBD1 is a possible D gene (6 bases). The CDR3 spans 15 residues. Germline V lookup: CDR1 SGHTA, CDR2 FQGNSA. V lost 5 bases, J lost 8 bases, and 21 bases lay in between. As DNA, the CDR3 is TGTGCCAGCAGCGCCTCTTACAGGGACCAGGGGGGCTACACCTTC. Translated, it gives CASSASYRDQGGYTF.

This clone has more than one count but fewer than ten. The chain recombines TRBV9 with TRBJ1-4; D gene ambiguous. The V and J ends lost 0 bases and 8 bases respectively, with 14 bases between them. The CDR3 is 15 amino acids. In germline, CDR1 is SGDLS, CDR2 YYNGEE. CDR3 sequence reads: CASSVDRSYGEKLFF. The CDR3 DNA reads as TGTGCCAGCAGCGTAGATAGGTCCTACGGGGAAAAACTGTTTTTT.

CDR3 DNA: TGTGCCAGCAGCGCACAGGGTATGGGACAGCCCCAGCATTTT. Translated: CASSAQGMGQPQHF. This chain links TRBV9 with TRBJ1-5; perhaps TRBD1 as D (6 bases). V lost 3 bases, J lost 7 bases, and 14 bases lay in between. Germline CDR1 SGDLS, CDR2 YYNGEE. This CDR3 spans 14 amino acids.

The chain employs TRBV19 and TRBJ1-5; D may be TRBD1 (6 bases). The ends were cut back, 3 bases at V and 2 bases at J, with 11 bases in the middle. The CDR3 spans 15 residues. The V gene's germline CDR1 is LNHDA and CDR2 SQIVND (reference sequence). In nucleotides, the CDR3 is TGTGCCAGTAGTATCCCAGGACAGCGCAATCAGCCCCAGCATTTT. Translation gives CASSIPGQRNQPQHF.

V usage is TRBV28 and J usage is TRBJ2-5; D gene uncertain. Trimming cost V 5 bases and J 4 bases, with 8 bases left between them. The CDR3 extends over 12 amino acids. Per the germline V gene, CDR1 is MDHEN and CDR2 is SYDVKM. The CDR3 reads CASSPTTETQYF. DNA for the CDR3: TGTGCCAGCAGTCCTACGACAGAGACCCAGTACTTC.

The V call is TRBV9, the J call TRBJ1-1; 9 bases are a match to TRBD1. Germline loops: CDR1 SGDLS, CDR2 YYNGEE. This CDR3 spans 18 amino acids. Trimming took 6 bases from V and 1 from J; bases not matched to a gene: 16. CDR3 sequence reads: CASTRTGDLNSRNTEAFF. The CDR3 nucleotides read TGTGCCAGCACCCGGACAGGGGATCTGAATTCTCGGAACACTGAAGCTTTCTTT.

The rearrangement links TRBV19 to TRBJ2-3, with TRBD2 matching over 12 bases. The J segment lost 6 bases and the V segment lost 5 bases, leaving 9 bases of the junction unmatched. Germline V gives CDR1 LNHDA, CDR2 SQIVND (reference sequence). The CDR3 has 16 amino acids. CDR3 loop: CASSYPTSGGADTQYF. The CDR3 DNA reads TGTGCCAGTAGTTATCCGACTAGCGGGGGTGCGGATACGCAGTATTTT.

The chain uses TRBV5-1 and TRBJ1-5, with a possible D match to TRBD1 (5 bases). V was trimmed by 0 bases and J by 6 bases, leaving 10 bases between them. Germline values: CDR1 SGHRS, CDR2 YFSETQ. The CDR3 length is 14 residues. CDR3 DNA sequence: TGCGCCAGCAGCTTGGCAGGGCCAGGTCAGCCCCAGCATTTT. It is translated as CASSLAGPGQPQHF.